The rows below give T cell receptor beta chains drawn from one sample of a study of cytomegalovirus exposure and HLA in healthy donors. Libraries were prepared by immunoSEQ multiplex PCR; TCRdb keeps only in-frame clonotypes and omits some of them. The data contain about 140,000 clones, approximately 80% of them seen just once; the ten biggest clones take up 1.5% to 2%. Material for sequencing was PBMCs. All receptors derive from a woman in her forties in good health and CMV-seronegative. Each CDR3 is given with its conserved first and last residue. D genes are given only for firm matches.

TRBD1	TRBJ2-2	TRBV10-1	CASSDRQGRTTGELFF
TRBD2	TRBJ2-3	TRBV11-2	CASSFTSGRDTDTQYF
TRBD2	TRBJ2-7	TRBV19	CASSIGLARLNYEQYF
TRBD1	TRBJ1-2	TRBV5-4	CASSRPGTGGAEYGYTF
TRBD1	TRBJ1-2	TRBV6-1	CASSEWGTGINYGYTF
TRBD2	TRBJ2-5	TRBV5-1	CASSLLTSGQETQYF
-	TRBJ2-7	TRBV30	CAGYGKTGYEQYF
-	TRBJ1-6	TRBV5-1	CASSLRFLGSQGWNSPLHF
-	TRBJ1-1	TRBV10-3	CAISGLMAGEAFF
-	TRBJ1-1	TRBV9	CASSAAGNTEAFF
TRBD2	TRBJ2-5	TRBV7-9	CASSEGPGLAGGETQYF
-	TRBJ1-3	TRBV18	CASSPPTVAGNTIYF
TRBD1	TRBJ2-7	TRBV6-4	CASSPDRVSYEQYF
-	TRBJ2-1	TRBV29-1	CSVVESGNHNEQFF
TRBD1	TRBJ1-4	TRBV6-1	CASSPPTGGVKKLFF
TRBD1	TRBJ1-6	TRBV7-8	CASSLRTGRTSPLHF
TRBD2	TRBJ2-5	TRBV10-3	CATEGGRGGKETQYF
-	TRBJ1-5	TRBV19	CASSMDSYSNQPQHF
-	TRBJ1-2	TRBV19	CASSGPSGDHYGYTF
TRBD2	TRBJ2-3	TRBV5-1	CASSLDFLGLAGSTDTQYF
TRBD1	TRBJ2-2	TRBV7-2	CASSLSPGTGFMNTGELFF
-	TRBJ1-1	TRBV5-1	CASSFGRIGLNTEAFF
TRBD1	TRBJ2-3	TRBV19	CATTGTGGTDTQYF
-	TRBJ2-2	TRBV7-9	CASSLSTGAPNTGELFF
-	TRBJ1-5	TRBV7-9	CSSSLTGLGQPQHF
-	TRBJ2-1	TRBV4-2	CASSQDGGHPEQFF
-	TRBJ2-1	TRBV10-3	CAISVSSGLSYNEQFF
TRBD1	TRBJ1-5	TRBV4-1	CASSQEFGTGSFLGPQHF
TRBD1	TRBJ2-5	TRBV10-3	CAISERQGVQETQYF